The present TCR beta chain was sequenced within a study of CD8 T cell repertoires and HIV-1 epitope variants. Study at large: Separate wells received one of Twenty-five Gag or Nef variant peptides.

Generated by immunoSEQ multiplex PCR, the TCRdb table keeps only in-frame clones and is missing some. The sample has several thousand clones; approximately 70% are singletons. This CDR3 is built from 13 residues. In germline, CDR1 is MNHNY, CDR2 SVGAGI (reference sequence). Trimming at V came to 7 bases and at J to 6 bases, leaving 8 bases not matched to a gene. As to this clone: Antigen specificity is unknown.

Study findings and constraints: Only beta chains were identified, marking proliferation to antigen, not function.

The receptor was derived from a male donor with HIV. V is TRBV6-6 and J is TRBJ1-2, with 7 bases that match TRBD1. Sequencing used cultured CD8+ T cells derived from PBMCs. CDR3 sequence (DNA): TGTGCCAGCATTTCCACAGGGGAAAATGGCTACACCTTC. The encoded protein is CASISTGENGYTF.